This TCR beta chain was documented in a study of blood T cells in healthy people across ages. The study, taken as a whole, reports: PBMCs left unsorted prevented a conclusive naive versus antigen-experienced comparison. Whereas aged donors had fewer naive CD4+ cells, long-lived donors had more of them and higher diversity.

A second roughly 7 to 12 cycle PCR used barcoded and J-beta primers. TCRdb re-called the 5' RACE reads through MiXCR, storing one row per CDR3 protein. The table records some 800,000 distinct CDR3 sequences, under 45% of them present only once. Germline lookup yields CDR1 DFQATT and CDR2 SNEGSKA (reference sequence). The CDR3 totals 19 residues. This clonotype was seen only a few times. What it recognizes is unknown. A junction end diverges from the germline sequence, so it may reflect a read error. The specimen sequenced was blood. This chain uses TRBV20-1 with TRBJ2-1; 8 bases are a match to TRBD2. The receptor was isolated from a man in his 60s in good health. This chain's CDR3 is CSSSIAGTRVRSSYNEQFF. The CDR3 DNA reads TGCAGTTCTAGTATTGCCGGGACTAGAGTAAGAAGCTCCTACAATGAGCAGTTCTTC.